The next 31 T cell receptor beta chains were all read from a single sample in a study of early T cells in non-severe SARS-CoV-2 infection. MiXCR, applied by TCRdb to the 5' RACE reads, yields one record per CDR3 protein. Of 30,000 to 35,000 distinct CDR3 sequences in the sample, around 7% were seen once. The material sequenced was whole blood. The receptors derive from an adult who was a healthcare worker with PCR-confirmed SARS-CoV-2 infection or an uninfected control (not recorded which).

Sample share makes this clonotype medium-sized. V usage is TRBV20-1 and J usage is TRBJ1-5; 8 nucleotides match TRBD1. V shed 3 bases and J 0 bases; nucleotides not matched to a gene: 4. The CDR3 is 15 amino acids. In germline, CDR1 is DFQATT, CDR2 SNEGSKA (reference sequence). The CDR3 region has the DNA TGCAGTGCTAGGTCGACAGGGGATAGCAATCAGCCCCAGCATTTT. The encoded protein is CSARSTGDSNQPQHF.

This clonotype was found many times. V is TRBV20-1 and J is TRBJ2-2, with 13 bases aligning to TRBD2. J was trimmed by 6 bases and V by 0 bases; bases with no gene match: 4. Germline CDR1 reads DFQATT; CDR2 reads SNEGSKA (reference sequence). The CDR3 is 16 residues long. DNA for the CDR3: TGCAGTGCTAGAGAAGGACTAGCGGGAGTCTCCGGGGAGCTGTTTTTT. Amino acid sequence: CSAREGLAGVSGELFF.

Only a few counts were recorded for this clonotype. This chain uses TRBV6-2 or TRBV6-3 with TRBJ2-7, with TRBD2 matching 15 bases. The CDR3 length is 20 residues. Germline V CDR1 and CDR2: MNHEY, SVGEGT. Trimming at V came to 5 bases and at J to 3 bases, leaving 17 bases not matched to a gene. The chain's CDR3 is CASSHHVPPGLAGGFYEQYF. CDR3 in DNA: TGTGCCAGCAGTCATCATGTCCCTCCGGGACTAGCGGGAGGCTTCTACGAGCAGTACTTC.

In this sample, this clonotype turned up many times. The chain couples TRBV30 to TRBJ2-3; D might be TRBD2 (6 bases). CDR3 length equals 13 residues. V lost 2 bases to trimming and J lost 2 bases, with 8 bases between them. Germline CDR1 and CDR2: GTSNPN and SVGIG (reference sequence). In DNA form, the CDR3 reads TGTGCCTGGAGTCGCGGGACCACAGATACGCAGTATTTT. Amino acids: CAWSRGTTDTQYF. The full variable domain, rest sourced from reference TRBV30 and TRBJ2-3, is SQTIHQWPATLVQPVGSPLSLECTVEGTSNPNLYWYRQAAGRGLQLLFYSVGIGQISSEVPQNLSASRPQDRQFILSSKKLLLSDSGFYLCAWSRGTTDTQYFGPGTRLTVL.

This clonotype was seen ten or more times. The rearrangement joins TRBV6-2 or TRBV6-3 to TRBJ2-7; 12 bases are shared with TRBD2. The V and J ends lost 4 bases and 7 bases, in that order; junction bases with no gene match: 11. The CDR3 length is 16 residues. CDR1 is MNHEY and CDR2 is SVGEGT in the germline V gene. The CDR3 coding sequence is TGTGCCAGCAGTTGGACTAGCGGGACGACACATTCTGAGCAGTACTTC. This encodes CASSWTSGTTHSEQYF.

The sample holds many counts of this clonotype. V usage is TRBV12-3 or TRBV12-4 and J usage is TRBJ2-1; 9 bases align to TRBD2. This CDR3 has 14 residues. Trimming cost V 6 bases and J 7 bases; bases outside gene matches: 7. This CDR3 is CASSLAGLGNEQFF. DNA for the CDR3: TGTGCCAGCAGCCTAGCGGGACTAGGGAATGAGCAGTTCTTC.

This clonotype was observed at least ten times. The chain joins TRBV28 to TRBJ2-7; D perhaps matches TRBD2 (5 bases). The CDR3 is 13 residues long. Trimming left V 6 bases short and J 6 bases short, with 15 bases between. CDR1 and CDR2 (germline): MDHEN, SYDVKM. Here the CDR3 reads CASSQVRRGEQYF. CDR3 DNA: TGTGCCAGCAGCCAGGTACGACGGGGCGAGCAGTACTTC.

Many counts were recorded for this clonotype. The genes are TRBV28 and TRBJ2-7, with D perhaps matching TRBD2 (6 bases). Trimming left V 4 bases short and J 5 bases short, with 18 bases between. This CDR3 contains 15 residues. From germline, CDR1 is MDHEN and CDR2 SYDVKM. CDR3 nucleotides: TGTGCCAGCAGTTACCCCACCTCGGGGGTCCACGAGCAGTACTTC. It yields the protein CASSYPTSGVHEQYF.

The table lists this clonotype with many counts. The chain uses TRBV11-2 and TRBJ2-1; possibly TRBD2 for D (7 bases). This CDR3 contains 15 residues. With 1 base removed from V and 7 bases from J, the gap between germline ends came to 14 bases. Germline loops: CDR1 SGHAT, CDR2 FQNNGV. CDR3 sequence: CASSLVARGGNEQFF. The DNA of the CDR3 is TGTGCCAGCAGCTTAGTAGCTAGGGGGGGGAATGAGCAGTTCTTC.

This clonotype occurred many times. The rearrangement uses TRBV20-1 and TRBJ2-1; D is unresolved. Germline values: CDR1 DFQATT, CDR2 SNEGSKA (reference sequence). The CDR3 is 12 amino acids. V lost 5 bases and J 2 bases, leaving 7 bases between the germline ends. In DNA form, the CDR3 reads TGCAGTGCTCCCCGGCCCTACAATGAGCAGTTCTTC. Encoded protein: CSAPRPYNEQFF.

The table lists this clonotype with many counts. V usage is TRBV11-2 and J usage is TRBJ2-1; TRBD2 aligns across 11 bases. The ends lost 0 bases at V and 2 bases at J; junction bases unmatched: 9. The germline V gene has CDR1 SGHAT and CDR2 FQNNGV. The CDR3 sequence is 19 residues long. CDR3 bases: TGTGCCAGCAGCTTAGATAGGGTAGCGGGAGGGCCCACCTACAATGAGCAGTTCTTC. Protein: CASSLDRVAGGPTYNEQFF.

This clonotype appeared many times. This sequence joins TRBV19 and TRBJ2-3; 8 nucleotides match TRBD2. Germline V gene lookup returns CDR1 LNHDA and CDR2 SQIVND (reference sequence). V was pared by 6 bases and J by 0 bases, with 8 bases of the junction left unmatched. The CDR3 has 16 amino acids. CDR3 coding DNA: TGTGCCAGTAGCTTTAGCGGGACCGCTAGCACAGATACGCAGTATTTT. It codes for CASSFSGTASTDTQYF.

This clonotype is medium-sized within its sample. The chain employs TRBV3-1 and TRBJ2-1; 8 positions match TRBD1. This CDR3 has 15 residues. V shed 4 bases, J shed 7 bases, and the junction held 9 bases outside the gene matches. Germline V gene lookup returns CDR1 LGHDT and CDR2 YNNKEL (reference sequence). CDR3 sequence: CASSLDRVPVNEQFF. As DNA, the CDR3 is TGTGCCAGCAGCCTGGACAGGGTTCCTGTGAATGAGCAGTTCTTC.

This clonotype is medium-sized within its sample. The gene calls are TRBV11-2 and TRBJ2-1; 10 nucleotides line up with TRBD2. V shed 1 base, J shed 9 bases, and the junction held 6 bases outside the gene matches. From germline, CDR1 is SGHAT and CDR2 FQNNGV. The CDR3 has 15 residues. The CDR3: CASSLGLAGVGEQFF. In nucleotides, the CDR3 is TGTGCCAGCAGCTTAGGTCTAGCGGGAGTGGGTGAGCAGTTCTTC.

This clonotype was observed many times. The rearrangement uses TRBV12-3 or TRBV12-4 and TRBJ1-4; D is undetermined. V lost 3 bases and J lost 4, with 9 bases in between. The CDR3 sequence is 14 residues long. In DNA form, the CDR3 reads TGTGCCAGCAGTTTCGGCGGAAATAATGAAAAACTGTTTTTT. This sequence encodes CASSFGGNNEKLFF.

This clonotype was detected many times. The chain uses TRBV12-3 or TRBV12-4 and TRBJ1-2; D might be TRBD1 (5 bases). This CDR3 has 14 residues. V lost 3 bases to trimming and J lost 5 bases, with 13 bases between them. As DNA, the CDR3 is TGTGCCAGCAGTTTCTCGGGGCCGGAGTATGGCTACACCTTC. Its translation is CASSFSGPEYGYTF.

This clonotype was seen only a few times. This chain connects TRBV5-1 to TRBJ2-3, with a weak D call TRBD2 (6 bases). V was clipped by 4 bases and J by 2 bases, with 14 bases between them. In germline, CDR1 is SGHRS, CDR2 YFSETQ. This CDR3 contains 15 residues. In nucleotides, the CDR3 is TGCGCCAGCAGCCAAGAGCGACTAGACACAGATACGCAGTATTTT. It encodes CASSQERLDTDTQYF. The full variable domain, with the rest looked up from reference TRBV5-1 and TRBJ2-3, is KAGVTQTPRYLIKTRGQQVTLSCSPISGHRSVSWYQQTPGQGLQFLFEYFSETQRNKGNFPGRFSGRQFSNSRSEMNVSTLELGDSALYLCASSQERLDTDTQYFGPGTRLTVL.

V usage is TRBV12-3 or TRBV12-4 and J usage is TRBJ2-2, with D possibly matching TRBD2 (6 bases). This CDR3 spans 15 amino acids. Trimming removed 1 base from V and 6 bases from J, with 12 bases in between. CDR3 in DNA: TGTGCCAGCAGTTTAGTAGCGGTCCGCCCCGGGGAGCTGTTTTTT. It codes for CASSLVAVRPGELFF.

This clonotype showed up just once. The chain couples TRBV20-1 to TRBJ2-1; 8 nucleotides match TRBD2. V trimming: 5 bases; J trimming: 4 bases; junction bases outside the gene matches: 16. This CDR3 has 17 amino acids. Germline V lookup: CDR1 DFQATT, CDR2 SNEGSKA (reference sequence). The CDR3 here is CSAPDNSGKFGYNEQFF. DNA of the CDR3: TGCAGTGCTCCAGATAATAGCGGGAAATTCGGGTACAATGAGCAGTTCTTC.

This clonotype was recorded at least ten times. The genes are TRBV20-1 and TRBJ1-2; D unresolved. Germline-derived CDR1 and CDR2 are DFQATT and SNEGSKA (reference sequence). Trimming removed 0 bases at V and 4 bases at J, with 3 bases between. The CDR3 loop spans 11 amino acids. The CDR3 sequence is CSARDGYGYTF. Here the CDR3 DNA reads TGCAGTGCTAGAGATGGCTATGGCTACACCTTC.

This clonotype was recorded at least ten times. The genes are TRBV7-2 and TRBJ2-7; 9 bases align to TRBD2. The CDR3 loop spans 16 amino acids. Trimming removed 1 base from V and 2 bases from J; junction bases left unmatched: 6. Germline assignment: CDR1 SGHTA and CDR2 FQGNSA. DNA for the CDR3: TGTGCCAGCAGCTTAGGGAGGGGACTAGCTCCCTACGAGCAGTACTTC. It specifies CASSLGRGLAPYEQYF.

Ten or more counts support this clonotype. The V and J genes are TRBV20-1 and TRBJ1-2, with a weak D call TRBD1 (5 bases). Trimming shortened V by 5 bases and J by 8 bases, and 18 bases separated the two germline ends. The CDR3 has 13 amino acids. Per the germline V gene, CDR1 is DFQATT and CDR2 is SNEGSKA (reference sequence). The CDR3 DNA reads as TGCAGTGCTGACCAGGGAGGAGGCCAGGGCTACACCTTC. Encoded protein: CSADQGGGQGYTF.

This clonotype was picked up many times. This chain joins TRBV5-1 and TRBJ2-5, with 11 positions matching TRBD2. The CDR3 is 16 residues long. CDR1 is SGHRS and CDR2 is YFSETQ in the germline V gene. J lost 2 bases, V lost 0 bases, and 3 bases had no gene match. CDR3 region: CASSLVLAGGQETQYF. Written as DNA, the CDR3 is TGCGCCAGCAGCTTGGTCCTAGCGGGAGGACAAGAGACCCAGTACTTC. The whole variable domain, filled in from reference TRBV5-1 and TRBJ2-5, reads KAGVTQTPRYLIKTRGQQVTLSCSPISGHRSVSWYQQTPGQGLQFLFEYFSETQRNKGNFPGRFSGRQFSNSRSEMNVSTLELGDSALYLCASSLVLAGGQETQYFGPGTRLLVL.

In its sample, this clonotype was seen a few times. V is TRBV29-1 and J is TRBJ2-5; 9 bases are shared with TRBD1. The CDR3 runs 14 residues. The germline V gene has CDR1 SQVTM and CDR2 ANQGSEA. As DNA, the CDR3 is TGCAGACTGTCTTCCGGACAGGGGCAAGAGACCCAGTACTTC. Amino acids: CRLSSGQGQETQYF. The whole variable domain, filled in from reference TRBV29-1 and TRBJ2-5, reads SAVISQKPSRDICQRGTSLTIQCQVDSQVTMMFWYRQQPGQSLTLIATANQGSEATYESGFVIDKFPISRPNLTFSTLTVSNMSPEDSSIYLCRLSSGQGQETQYFGPGTRLLVL.

This clonotype was counted only a few times. The chain joins TRBV15 to TRBJ2-7, with TRBD1 identical over 7 bases. This CDR3 spans 13 amino acids. The germline V gene has CDR1 LNHNV and CDR2 YYDKDF (reference sequence). Trimming at V came to 4 bases and at J to 6 bases, leaving 6 bases not matched to a gene. The CDR3 sequence: CATSTRQGGEQYF. The CDR3 bases are TGTGCCACCAGCACCCGACAGGGCGGCGAGCAGTACTTC.

In this sample, this clonotype turned up many times. The J gene is TRBJ1-3, the V gene TRBV15; 8 bases map to TRBD1. V lost 3 bases to trimming and J lost 3 bases; unmatched junction nucleotides: 7. Germline V lookup: CDR1 LNHNV, CDR2 YYDKDF (reference sequence). The CDR3 has 16 residues. This chain's CDR3 is CATSSRQGARGNTIYF. The CDR3 nucleotides read TGTGCCACCAGCAGTCGTCAGGGGGCGCGTGGAAACACCATATATTTT.

This clonotype has only a few counts. The chain carries TRBV7-3 and TRBJ2-5; 13 bases align to TRBD2. CDR1 is SGHTA, CDR2 FQGTGA, per germline. V shed 4 bases and J 5 bases; nucleotides not matched to a gene: 7. This CDR3 contains 16 residues. DNA of the CDR3: TGTGCCAGCAGCTCCCGGACTAGCGGGAGTGGGGAGACCCAGTACTTC. It translates to CASSSRTSGSGETQYF.

A few counts support this clonotype. The chain carries TRBV28 and TRBJ1-5, with 8 bases that match TRBD1. The CDR3 sequence is 16 residues long. Germline V gene sequence: CDR1 MDHEN, CDR2 SYDVKM. The junction had 8 bases not matched to a gene; V was cut back by 7 bases and J by 0 bases. Written as DNA, the CDR3 is TGTGCCAGCACCACAGGACAGGGATTTAGCAATCAGCCCCAGCATTTT. Translated, it gives CASTTGQGFSNQPQHF.

This clonotype occurred many times. The genes are TRBV6-2 or TRBV6-3 and TRBJ2-1; unclear D gene. Germline V gives CDR1 MNHEY, CDR2 SVGEGT. Trimming took 4 bases from V and 3 from J, leaving 16 bases between them. The CDR3 covers 16 residues. The CDR3: CASSSPRGWDYNEQFF. The CDR3 nucleotides read TGTGCCAGCAGTTCCCCTAGAGGTTGGGACTACAATGAGCAGTTCTTC.

This clonotype was picked up many times. The chain employs TRBV20-1 and TRBJ1-1; D not certain. The V gene's germline CDR1 is DFQATT and CDR2 SNEGSKA (reference sequence). The CDR3 is 14 residues long. Trimming cost V 0 bases and J 1 base, with 9 bases left between them. In DNA form, the CDR3 reads TGCAGTGCTAGAGAACCCACGGCGAACACTGAAGCTTTCTTT. It yields the protein CSAREPTANTEAFF.

This clonotype was seen ten or more times. CDR3 in amino acids: CASSPIGNTEAFF. Written as DNA, the CDR3 is TGTGCCAGCTCACCTATAGGGAACACTGAAGCTTTCTTT. The V gene is TRBV18, the J gene TRBJ1-1, with no clear D. V shed 3 bases and J shed 1 base, with 6 bases lying between them. The CDR3 extends over 13 amino acids. The germline V gene has CDR1 KGHSH and CDR2 LQKENI.